These T cell receptor beta chains were read from a single sample in a study of spatial heterogeneity in lung cancer. TCRdb reprocessed the 5' RACE reads with MiXCR, giving one entry per CDR3 protein. The sample holds tens of thousands of distinct CDR3 sequences, just over 3% seen once. The material sequenced was normal lung tissue next to the tumor, taken at surgery. These receptors were obtained from a male donor with early-stage non-small cell lung cancer. Each CDR3 is given with its conserved first and last residue. The order of the fields is V gene, D gene, clone size, J gene, CDR3 DNA, CDR3 protein. The D gene is left open where the match is weak. Expanded clones are given a class, and other clones once, few, many or no size at all.

V gene: TRBV5-1; D gene: NA; clone size: NA; J gene: TRBJ2-5; CDR3 DNA: TGCGCCAGCCGGGCCCTCGGAAGTATGGGAGAGACCCAGTACTTC; CDR3 protein: CASRALGSMGETQYF
V gene: TRBV7-6; D gene: TRBD1; clone size: many; J gene: TRBJ2-5; CDR3 DNA: TGTGCCAGCAGCTTCACAGGGGTAGGAGAGACCCAGTACTTC; CDR3 protein: CASSFTGVGETQYF
V gene: TRBV6-6; D gene: NA; clone size: many; J gene: TRBJ2-5; CDR3 DNA: TGTGCCAGCAGCCCTAGGGGGGGAGACCAAGAGACCCAGTACTTC; CDR3 protein: CASSPRGGDQETQYF
V gene: TRBV28; D gene: TRBD2; clone size: many; J gene: TRBJ2-7; CDR3 DNA: TGTGCCAGCTTCTGGCGGGAGGGGTACGAGCAGTACTTC; CDR3 protein: CASFWREGYEQYF
V gene: TRBV7-2; D gene: NA; clone size: NA; J gene: TRBJ1-5; CDR3 DNA: TGTGCCAGCAGCTCTACAGGGTTTACTCAGCCCCAGCATTTT; CDR3 protein: CASSSTGFTQPQHF
V gene: TRBV6-5; D gene: NA; clone size: many; J gene: TRBJ2-2; CDR3 DNA: TGTGCCAGCAGTTACCGGGGGACCGGGGAGCTGTTTTTT; CDR3 protein: CASSYRGTGELFF
V gene: TRBV10-3; D gene: NA; clone size: many; J gene: TRBJ1-1; CDR3 DNA: TGTGCCACGGGGAACACTGAAGCTTTCTTT; CDR3 protein: CATGNTEAFF
V gene: TRBV20-1; D gene: TRBD2; clone size: many; J gene: TRBJ2-3; CDR3 DNA: TGCAGTGCTAGTCAACTAGCGGGAGTGGGAGATACGCAGTATTTT; CDR3 protein: CSASQLAGVGDTQYF
V gene: TRBV3-1; D gene: NA; clone size: many; J gene: TRBJ1-6; CDR3 DNA: TGTGCCAGCGCGATGAAGGGAAGCCTCCACTTT; CDR3 protein: CASAMKGSLHF
V gene: TRBV28; D gene: NA; clone size: many; J gene: TRBJ2-7; CDR3 DNA: TGTGCCAGCAGTTTAGTTTCGGGCAAGATGGGCGACGAGCAGTACTTC; CDR3 protein: CASSLVSGKMGDEQYF
V gene: TRBV3-1; D gene: NA; clone size: many; J gene: TRBJ2-6; CDR3 DNA: TGTGCCAGCAGCCAAATACACGGACGGGATTCAATTGGGGCCAACGTCCTGACTTTC; CDR3 protein: CASSQIHGRDSIGANVLTF
V gene: TRBV27; D gene: TRBD1; clone size: few; J gene: TRBJ2-7; CDR3 DNA: TGTGCCAGCAGTTTAAACGATTGGACAGGGGTCGGGGAGCAGTACTTC; CDR3 protein: CASSLNDWTGVGEQYF
V gene: TRBV6-2/TRBV6-3; D gene: TRBD1; clone size: many; J gene: TRBJ1-6; CDR3 DNA: TGTGCCAGCAGTACCCTCATCCGGGGGTCAGGGGGATCACCCCTCCACTTT; CDR3 protein: CASSTLIRGSGGSPLHF
V gene: TRBV7-9; D gene: TRBD2; clone size: many; J gene: TRBJ2-5; CDR3 DNA: TGTGCCAGCACCGCCGGGACTGGACTAGCGGGAACCCAGTACTTC; CDR3 protein: CASTAGTGLAGTQYF
V gene: TRBV14; D gene: NA; clone size: many; J gene: TRBJ1-1; CDR3 DNA: TGTGCCAGCAGCCAAGTTTCCGCGCTGTACTTT; CDR3 protein: CASSQVSALYF
V gene: TRBV18; D gene: NA; clone size: many; J gene: TRBJ2-2; CDR3 DNA: TGTGCCAGCTCACCAGCCAGGACAACCACCGGGGAGCTGTTTTTT; CDR3 protein: CASSPARTTTGELFF
V gene: TRBV28; D gene: NA; clone size: many; J gene: TRBJ2-2; CDR3 DNA: TGTGCCAGCAGTTTCCTATTTCCGTACTTGGGGGCCGGGGAGCTGTTTTTT; CDR3 protein: CASSFLFPYLGAGELFF
V gene: TRBV5-1; D gene: TRBD1; clone size: many; J gene: TRBJ1-3; CDR3 DNA: TGCGCCAGCAGCTTGACGCTAGGGACAGCCTCTGGAAACACCATATATTTT; CDR3 protein: CASSLTLGTASGNTIYF
V gene: TRBV5-1; D gene: NA; clone size: many; J gene: TRBJ2-2; CDR3 DNA: TGCGCCAGCAGCTGGGACGGTCTAACCGGGGAGCTGTTTTTT; CDR3 protein: CASSWDGLTGELFF
V gene: TRBV6-1; D gene: NA; clone size: many; J gene: TRBJ1-6; CDR3 DNA: TGTGCCAGCAGTGATCGAGCTGGGAATTCACCCCTCCACTTT; CDR3 protein: CASSDRAGNSPLHF
V gene: TRBV20-1; D gene: NA; clone size: many; J gene: TRBJ1-5; CDR3 DNA: TGCAGTGCTAGGGCGGACACCAATCAGCCCCAGCATTTT; CDR3 protein: CSARADTNQPQHF
V gene: TRBV10-3; D gene: NA; clone size: many; J gene: TRBJ1-3; CDR3 DNA: TGTGCCATCAGTGAGATGGGGCCCTCTGGAAACACCATATATTTT; CDR3 protein: CAISEMGPSGNTIYF
V gene: TRBV5-1; D gene: TRBD2; clone size: many; J gene: TRBJ2-7; CDR3 DNA: TGCGCCAGCAGCTTGAGTCCAGCGGGGGGTTCCTACGAGCAGTACTTC; CDR3 protein: CASSLSPAGGSYEQYF
V gene: TRBV27; D gene: TRBD2; clone size: many; J gene: TRBJ2-1; CDR3 DNA: TGTGCCAGCAGTTTTAGGACTAGCGGGAGCTCCTACAATGAGCAGTTCTTC; CDR3 protein: CASSFRTSGSSYNEQFF
V gene: TRBV12-3/TRBV12-4; D gene: TRBD1; clone size: many; J gene: TRBJ1-1; CDR3 DNA: TGTGCCAGCAGTTTAGGGACAGGGGACACTGAAGCTTTCTTT; CDR3 protein: CASSLGTGDTEAFF
V gene: TRBV9; D gene: TRBD2; clone size: NA; J gene: TRBJ2-3; CDR3 DNA: TGTGCCAGCAGTGAGCGGGAGGGCCAAGCAGATACGCAGTATTTT; CDR3 protein: CASSEREGQADTQYF
V gene: TRBV6-5; D gene: TRBD1; clone size: medium-sized; J gene: TRBJ2-7; CDR3 DNA: TGTGCCAGCAGACCGGGACAGGGTCCCCACGAGCAGTACTTC; CDR3 protein: CASRPGQGPHEQYF
V gene: TRBV5-4; D gene: NA; clone size: many; J gene: TRBJ1-1; CDR3 DNA: TGTGCCAGCGGCCCGCTGGGGACTGAAGCTTTCTTT; CDR3 protein: CASGPLGTEAFF
V gene: TRBV11-2; D gene: NA; clone size: many; J gene: TRBJ2-7; CDR3 DNA: TGTGCCAGCAGCTTAGGCAGGAGGGAGCAGTACTTC; CDR3 protein: CASSLGRREQYF
V gene: TRBV2; D gene: TRBD2; clone size: many; J gene: TRBJ2-5; CDR3 DNA: TGTGCCAGCAGTGCCCGAGCGGGAGTCTTGGAGACCCAGTACTTC; CDR3 protein: CASSARAGVLETQYF
V gene: TRBV27; D gene: NA; clone size: many; J gene: TRBJ1-1; CDR3 DNA: TGTGCCAGCAGGCGGCTCGACACCTTAGATGAAGCTTTCTTT; CDR3 protein: CASRRLDTLDEAFF
V gene: TRBV7-6; D gene: NA; clone size: NA; J gene: TRBJ2-1; CDR3 DNA: TGTGCCAGCAGCTTAGAGGCCTGGGGAAGCAATGAGCAGTTCTTC; CDR3 protein: CASSLEAWGSNEQFF
V gene: TRBV5-5; D gene: NA; clone size: few; J gene: TRBJ2-2; CDR3 DNA: TGTGCCAGCAGAAACCGGGACACTGCCCCCGGAGAGCTGTTTTTT; CDR3 protein: CASRNRDTAPGELFF
V gene: TRBV12-3/TRBV12-4; D gene: NA; clone size: many; J gene: TRBJ1-5; CDR3 DNA: TGTGCCAGCAGTTTAGCCCGAAGAATCAATCAGCCCCAGCATTTT; CDR3 protein: CASSLARRINQPQHF
V gene: TRBV12-3/TRBV12-4; D gene: TRBD1; clone size: few; J gene: TRBJ1-6; CDR3 DNA: TGTGCCAGCAGCGACAGGGCCAACTCACCCCTCCACTTT; CDR3 protein: CASSDRANSPLHF
V gene: TRBV20-1; D gene: NA; clone size: NA; J gene: TRBJ1-4; CDR3 DNA: TGCAGTTTCCTGGGTGTTAATGAAAAACTGTTTTTT; CDR3 protein: CSFLGVNEKLFF
V gene: TRBV30; D gene: NA; clone size: many; J gene: TRBJ1-1; CDR3 DNA: TGTGCCTGGACCCCGGGAGGCGCTGAAGCTTTCTTT; CDR3 protein: CAWTPGGAEAFF
V gene: TRBV15; D gene: NA; clone size: many; J gene: TRBJ1-5; CDR3 DNA: TGTGCCACCAAATGGGACGGTCTCGCTAATCAGCCCCAGCATTTT; CDR3 protein: CATKWDGLANQPQHF
V gene: TRBV20-1; D gene: NA; clone size: many; J gene: TRBJ2-7; CDR3 DNA: TGCAGTGCTAGAGAGGCCCTCTACGAGCAGTACTTC; CDR3 protein: CSAREALYEQYF
V gene: TRBV5-1; D gene: NA; clone size: many; J gene: TRBJ2-3; CDR3 DNA: TGCGCCAGCAGCTTGAACCCGGGACAAAGCACAGATACGCAGTATTTT; CDR3 protein: CASSLNPGQSTDTQYF
V gene: TRBV2; D gene: TRBD1; clone size: few; J gene: TRBJ2-5; CDR3 DNA: TGTGCCAGCACCTGGACAGGGGAACAAGAGACCCAGTACTTC; CDR3 protein: CASTWTGEQETQYF
V gene: TRBV20-1; D gene: NA; clone size: many; J gene: TRBJ1-2; CDR3 DNA: TGCAGTGTAGGAGGAACGGGGGGATATGGCTACACCTTC; CDR3 protein: CSVGGTGGYGYTF
V gene: TRBV27; D gene: NA; clone size: few; J gene: TRBJ2-5; CDR3 DNA: TGTGCCAGCGGGGGAATGGCAGGTGAAGAGACCCAGTACTTC; CDR3 protein: CASGGMAGEETQYF
V gene: TRBV28; D gene: TRBD1; clone size: many; J gene: TRBJ2-7; CDR3 DNA: TGTGCCAGTTCCCCGGGACAGACTTACGAGCAGTACTTC; CDR3 protein: CASSPGQTYEQYF
V gene: TRBV20-1; D gene: TRBD1; clone size: few; J gene: TRBJ1-1; CDR3 DNA: TGCAGTGCTAGACAGGGGGTGAACACTGAAGCTTTCTTT; CDR3 protein: CSARQGVNTEAFF